The following is a T cell receptor (beta chain) sequence with its context. The data belong to a study of Ad26.COV2.S vaccination and SARS-CoV-2 variants. The data were produced by immunoSEQ multiplex PCR, yet TCRdb's version contains in-frame clones alone and is incomplete. The table has about 97,000 clones, about 78% seen once. CDR3 length: 15 residues. Germline CDR1 and CDR2: MNHEY and SVGAGI. Between the trimmed V and J ends, which lost 0 bases and 4 bases, there was a span of 11 bases. This specimen was peripheral blood, taken after recovery from COVID-19. The TCR was taken from a human donor who had recovered from COVID-19. The genes are TRBV6-5 and TRBJ2-3, with D tentatively TRBD2 (7 bases). CDR3 bases: TGTGCCAGCAGTTACTCGCCGGGGGGCCCAGATACGCAGTATTTT. Translating gives CASSYSPGGPDTQYF.